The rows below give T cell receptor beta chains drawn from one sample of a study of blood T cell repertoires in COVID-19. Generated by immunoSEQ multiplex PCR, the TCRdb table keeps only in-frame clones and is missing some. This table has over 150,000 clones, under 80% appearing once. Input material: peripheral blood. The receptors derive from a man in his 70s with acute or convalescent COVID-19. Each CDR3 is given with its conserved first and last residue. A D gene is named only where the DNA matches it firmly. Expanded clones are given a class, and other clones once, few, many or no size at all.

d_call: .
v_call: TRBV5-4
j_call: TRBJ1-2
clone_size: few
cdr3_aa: CASSPGGVSNYGYTF
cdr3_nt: TGTGCCAGCAGCCCCGGCGGGGTCTCAAACTATGGCTACACCTTC

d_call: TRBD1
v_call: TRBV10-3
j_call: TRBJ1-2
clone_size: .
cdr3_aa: CAISESGQGNGYTF
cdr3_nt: TGTGCCATCAGTGAGTCCGGACAGGGGAATGGCTACACCTTC

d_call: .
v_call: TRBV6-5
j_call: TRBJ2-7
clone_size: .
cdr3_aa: CASSYGLSYEQYF
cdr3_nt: TGTGCCAGCAGTTACGGGCTTTCCTACGAGCAGTACTTC

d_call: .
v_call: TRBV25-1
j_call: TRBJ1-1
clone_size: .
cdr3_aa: CASSSRGTEAFF
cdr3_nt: TGTGCCAGCAGTTCCCGGGGGACTGAAGCTTTCTTT

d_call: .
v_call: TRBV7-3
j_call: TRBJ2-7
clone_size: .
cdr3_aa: CASSLMGGTFEQYF
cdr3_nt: TGTGCCAGCAGCCTAATGGGTGGGACTTTCGAGCAGTACTTC

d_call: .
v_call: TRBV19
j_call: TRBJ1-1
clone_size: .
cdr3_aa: CASSVDRPNTEAFF
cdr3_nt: TGTGCCAGTAGTGTCGACAGACCGAACACTGAAGCTTTCTTT

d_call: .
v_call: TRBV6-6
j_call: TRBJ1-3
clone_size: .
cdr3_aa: CASSREELGPGNTIYF
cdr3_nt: TGTGCCAGCAGTAGAGAAGAACTGGGGCCTGGAAACACCATATATTTT

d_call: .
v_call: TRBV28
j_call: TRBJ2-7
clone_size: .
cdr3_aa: CASSLRGMGYEQYF
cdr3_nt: TGTGCCAGCAGTTTACGCGGGATGGGCTACGAGCAGTACTTC

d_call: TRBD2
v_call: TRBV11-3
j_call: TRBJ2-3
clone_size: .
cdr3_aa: CASRTSPGTSGTDTQYF
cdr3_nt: TGTGCCAGCAGAACCAGCCCCGGGACTAGCGGCACAGATACGCAGTATTTT

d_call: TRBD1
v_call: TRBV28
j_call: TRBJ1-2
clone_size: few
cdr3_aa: CASSFPRLTGDGYTF
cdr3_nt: TGTGCCAGCAGTTTCCCAAGACTAACAGGGGATGGCTACACCTTC

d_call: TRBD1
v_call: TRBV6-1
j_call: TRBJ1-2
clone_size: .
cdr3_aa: CASSEYAGGSYGYTF
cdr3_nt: TGTGCCAGCAGTGAATACGCAGGGGGAAGTTATGGCTACACCTTC

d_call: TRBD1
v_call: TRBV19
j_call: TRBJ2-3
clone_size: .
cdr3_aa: CASSVLTGGPLNTDTQYF
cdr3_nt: TGTGCCAGTAGCGTCTTGACAGGGGGCCCATTAAACACAGATACGCAGTATTTT

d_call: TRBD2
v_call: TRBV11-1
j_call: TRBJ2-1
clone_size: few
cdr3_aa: CASSPPTSGRGNEQFF
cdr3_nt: TGTGCCAGCAGCCCTCCGACTAGCGGGAGAGGAAATGAGCAGTTCTTC

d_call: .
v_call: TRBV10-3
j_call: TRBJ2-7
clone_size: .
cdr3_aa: CAISERQLYEQYF
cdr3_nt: TGTGCCATCAGTGAGAGACAGCTCTACGAGCAGTACTTC

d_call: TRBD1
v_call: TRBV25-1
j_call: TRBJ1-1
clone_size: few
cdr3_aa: CASSNGQGSMNTEAFF
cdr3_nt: TGTGCCAGCAGTAACGGACAGGGAAGCATGAACACTGAAGCTTTCTTT

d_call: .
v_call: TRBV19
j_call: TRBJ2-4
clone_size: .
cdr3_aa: CASSIFLASDIQYF
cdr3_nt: TGTGCCAGTAGTATCTTCCTAGCGTCGGACATTCAGTACTTC

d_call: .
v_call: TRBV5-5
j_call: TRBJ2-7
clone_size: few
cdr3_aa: CASSFDRSYEQYF
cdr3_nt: TGTGCCAGCAGCTTCGACAGATCTTACGAGCAGTACTTC

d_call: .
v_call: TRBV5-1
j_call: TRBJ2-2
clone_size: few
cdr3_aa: CASSGYSGTGELFF
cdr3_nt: TGCGCCAGCAGCGGATACAGTGGCACCGGGGAGCTGTTTTTT

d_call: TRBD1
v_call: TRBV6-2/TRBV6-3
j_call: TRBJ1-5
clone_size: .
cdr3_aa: CASSPTGTVQPQHF
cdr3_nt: TGTGCCAGCAGCCCGACAGGGACGGTACAGCCCCAGCATTTT

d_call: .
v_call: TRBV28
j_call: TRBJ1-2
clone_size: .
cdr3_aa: CASSQTATNYGYTF
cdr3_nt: TGTGCCAGCAGTCAGACAGCTACTAACTATGGCTACACCTTC

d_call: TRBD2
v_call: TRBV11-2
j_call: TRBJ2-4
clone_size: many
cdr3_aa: CASSLGAGGTNIQYF
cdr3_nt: TGTGCCAGCAGCTTAGGGGCGGGAGGGACAAACATTCAGTACTTC

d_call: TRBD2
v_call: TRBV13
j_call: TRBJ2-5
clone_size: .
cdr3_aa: CASSLAGRELVGQETQYF
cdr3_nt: TGTGCCAGCAGCTTAGCTGGGCGGGAGCTAGTAGGCCAAGAGACCCAGTACTTC

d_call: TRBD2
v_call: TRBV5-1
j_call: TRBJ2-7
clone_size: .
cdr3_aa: CASKPGTSGLEQYF
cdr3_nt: TGCGCCAGCAAACCCGGGACTAGCGGGCTCGAGCAGTACTTC